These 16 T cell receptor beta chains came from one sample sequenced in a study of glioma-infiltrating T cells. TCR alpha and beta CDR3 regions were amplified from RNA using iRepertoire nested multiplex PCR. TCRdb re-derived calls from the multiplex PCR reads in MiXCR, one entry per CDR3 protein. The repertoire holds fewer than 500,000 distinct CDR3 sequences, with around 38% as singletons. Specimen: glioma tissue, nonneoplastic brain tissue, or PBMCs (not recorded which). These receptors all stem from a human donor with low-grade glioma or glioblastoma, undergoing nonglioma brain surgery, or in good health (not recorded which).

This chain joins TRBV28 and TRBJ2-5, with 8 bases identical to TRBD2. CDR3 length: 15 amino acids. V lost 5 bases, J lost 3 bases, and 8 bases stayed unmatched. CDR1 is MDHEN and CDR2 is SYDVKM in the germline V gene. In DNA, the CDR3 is TGTGCCAGCAGTCCCTCGGGACTAGGGGAAGAGACCCAGTACTTC. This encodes CASSPSGLGEETQYF.

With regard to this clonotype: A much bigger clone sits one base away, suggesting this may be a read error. This CDR3 is CASNNGITSTYTQYF. The CDR3 nucleotides read TGTGCCAGCAATAATGGGATAACTAGCACATATACGCAGTATTTT. This chain uses TRBV28 with TRBJ2-3, with a tentative D call TRBD2 (6 bases). This CDR3 region has 15 residues. CDR1 MDHEN and CDR2 SYDVKM come from the germline V gene.

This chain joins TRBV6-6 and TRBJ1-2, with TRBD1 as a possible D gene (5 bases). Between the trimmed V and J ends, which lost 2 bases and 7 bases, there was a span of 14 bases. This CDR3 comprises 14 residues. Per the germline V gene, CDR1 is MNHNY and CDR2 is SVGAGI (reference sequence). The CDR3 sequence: CASSYGGLSGGYTF. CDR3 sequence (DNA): TGTGCCAGCAGTTACGGGGGACTAAGTGGTGGCTACACCTTC.

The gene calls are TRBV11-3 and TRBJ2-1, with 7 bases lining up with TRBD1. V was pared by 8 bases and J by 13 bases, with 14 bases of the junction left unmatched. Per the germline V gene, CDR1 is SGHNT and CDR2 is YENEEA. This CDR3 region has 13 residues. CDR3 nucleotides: TGTGCCAGCTCGACAGGGCCAGGAGAGACCCAGTTCTTC. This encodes CASSTGPGETQFF.

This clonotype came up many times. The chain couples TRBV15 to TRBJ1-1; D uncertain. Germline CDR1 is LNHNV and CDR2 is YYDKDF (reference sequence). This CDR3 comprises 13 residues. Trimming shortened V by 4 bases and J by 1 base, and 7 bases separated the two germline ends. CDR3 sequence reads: CATSNTGNTEAFF. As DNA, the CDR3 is TGTGCCACCAGCAACACTGGGAACACTGAAGCTTTCTTT.

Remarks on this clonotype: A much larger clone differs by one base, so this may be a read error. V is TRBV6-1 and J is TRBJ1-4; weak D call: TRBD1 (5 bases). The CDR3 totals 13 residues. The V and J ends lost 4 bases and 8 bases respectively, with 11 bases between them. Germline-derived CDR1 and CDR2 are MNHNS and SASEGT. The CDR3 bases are TGTGCCAGCAGTGGACAGCCCGAGGAAAAACTGTTTTTT. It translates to CASSGQPEEKLFF.

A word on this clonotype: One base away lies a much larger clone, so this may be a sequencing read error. The CDR3 sequence is CASRPDPSGAYNEQFF. The CDR3 DNA is TGTGCCAGCCGTCCAGACCCTAGCGGAGCCTACAATGAGCAGTTCTTC. The chain joins TRBV6-1 to TRBJ2-1, with 7 bases that match TRBD2. The CDR3 sequence is 16 residues long. Looked up from germline, CDR1 is MNHNS and CDR2 is SASEGT. J lost 2 bases, V lost 8 bases, and 12 bases had no gene match.

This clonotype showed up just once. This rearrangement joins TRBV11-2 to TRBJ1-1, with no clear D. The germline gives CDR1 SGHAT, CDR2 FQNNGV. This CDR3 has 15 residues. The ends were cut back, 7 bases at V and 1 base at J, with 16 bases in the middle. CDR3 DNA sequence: TGTGCCAGCAACGCGGCCTCCCGGGCGAACACTGAAGCTTTCTTT. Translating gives CASNAASRANTEAFF.

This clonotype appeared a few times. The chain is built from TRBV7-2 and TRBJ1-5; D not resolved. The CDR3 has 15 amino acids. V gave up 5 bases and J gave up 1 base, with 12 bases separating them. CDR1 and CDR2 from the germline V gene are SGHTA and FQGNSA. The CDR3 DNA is TGTGCCAGCAGCCCGAGGACGGGAAGCAATCAGCCCCAGCATTTT. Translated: CASSPRTGSNQPQHF.

DNA for the CDR3: TGTGCCAGCAGCCAAGGATGGACCAACTCAGGGAGGAATGAGCAGTTCTTC. This codes for CASSQGWTNSGRNEQFF. The J gene is TRBJ2-1, the V gene TRBV14, with a weak D call TRBD2 (6 bases). Trimming took off 1 base at V and 7 bases at J, with 20 bases between the two ends. Per the germline V gene, CDR1 is SGHDN and CDR2 is FVKESK. The CDR3 consists of 17 residues.

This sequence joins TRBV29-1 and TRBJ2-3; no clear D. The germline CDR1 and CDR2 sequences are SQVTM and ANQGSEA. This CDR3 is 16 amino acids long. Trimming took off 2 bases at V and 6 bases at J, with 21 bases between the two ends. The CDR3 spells CSVEKNGGPGGDTQYF. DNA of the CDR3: TGCAGCGTTGAAAAAAATGGCGGCCCTGGTGGGGATACGCAGTATTTT.

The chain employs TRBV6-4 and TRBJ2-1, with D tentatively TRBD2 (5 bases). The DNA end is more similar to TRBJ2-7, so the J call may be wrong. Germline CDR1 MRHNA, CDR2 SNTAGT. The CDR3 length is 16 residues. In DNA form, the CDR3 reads TGTGCCAGAAGTCTCGAGGGTGGTGGGTCCTACAATGAGCAGTACTTC. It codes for CARSLEGGGSYNEQYF.

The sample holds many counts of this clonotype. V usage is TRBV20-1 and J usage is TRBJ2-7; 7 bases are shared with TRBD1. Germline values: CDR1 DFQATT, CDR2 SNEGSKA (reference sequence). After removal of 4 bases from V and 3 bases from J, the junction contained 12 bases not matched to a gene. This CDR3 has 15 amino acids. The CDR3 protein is CSANYRGRHNYEQYF. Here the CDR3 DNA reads TGCAGTGCTAACTACAGGGGCAGACACAACTACGAGCAGTACTTC.

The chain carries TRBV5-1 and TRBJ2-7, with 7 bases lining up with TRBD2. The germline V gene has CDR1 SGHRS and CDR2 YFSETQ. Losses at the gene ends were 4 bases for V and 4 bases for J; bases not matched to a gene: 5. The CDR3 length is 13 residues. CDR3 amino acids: CASSPVGGYEQYF. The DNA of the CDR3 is TGCGCCAGCAGCCCCGTCGGGGGGTACGAGCAGTACTTC.

In DNA, the CDR3 is TGTGCCAGCAGCCAAGATTTAGGCAGGTACCTGATGTTCTTC. Its protein is CASSQDLGRYLMFF. The chain is built from TRBV14 and TRBJ2-1, with unresolved D. Germline loops: CDR1 SGHDN, CDR2 FVKESK. The CDR3 sequence is 14 residues long. Deletions cut 0 bases from V and 15 bases from J, with 18 bases between.

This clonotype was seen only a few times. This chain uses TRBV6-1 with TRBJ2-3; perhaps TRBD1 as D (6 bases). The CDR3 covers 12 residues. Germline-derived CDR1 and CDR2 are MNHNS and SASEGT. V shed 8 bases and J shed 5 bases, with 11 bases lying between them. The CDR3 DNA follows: TGTGCCAGCGGGACATCTGGAGATACGCAGTATTTT. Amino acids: CASGTSGDTQYF.